A single sample is the source of the 9 T cell receptor beta chains below, sequenced in a study. TCRdb analysed the 5' RACE reads with MiXCR anew, one entry per CDR3 protein. The sample lists 20,000 to 25,000 distinct CDR3 sequences; 30% were seen once. Source material: tumor-infiltrating naive CD4+ T cells sorted from the breast tumor. Specified subset: naive CD4+ T cells, CD4+CD45RA+CD25-. Source of these receptors: a female donor with breast cancer.

This clonotype has at least ten counts. The gene calls are TRBV20-1 and TRBJ2-1, with unresolved D. The germline gives CDR1 DFQATT, CDR2 SNEGSKA (reference sequence). V was pared by 0 bases and J by 8 bases, with 17 bases between. The CDR3 is 15 residues long. The CDR3 here is CSARDRPTGLDEQFF. Here the CDR3 DNA reads TGCAGTGCTAGAGATAGACCAACGGGCCTTGATGAGCAGTTCTTC.

This clonotype is deemed medium-sized (0.01 to 0.1%). The DNA for the CDR3 is TGCAGTGCTAGATGGGGGGAAGGACAGGGGGCTTTCTTT. Amino acid sequence: CSARWGEGQGAFF. The chain couples TRBV20-1 to TRBJ1-1; 9 bases agree with TRBD1. CDR3 length: 13 residues. Germline V gives CDR1 DFQATT, CDR2 SNEGSKA (reference sequence). V was clipped by 2 bases and J by 11 bases; unmatched bases: 9.

By share of the sample, this clonotype is medium-sized. This chain uses TRBV7-9 with TRBJ2-1; maybe TRBD1 (5 bases). This CDR3 is built from 17 residues. From germline, CDR1 is SEHNR and CDR2 FQNEAQ (reference sequence). Trimming stripped 6 bases from V and 4 bases from J, with 22 bases between. In DNA form, the CDR3 reads TGTGCCAGCAGAGCTCCTGACAGTGCTCAGTTTTACAATGAGCAGTTCTTC. Its protein product is CASRAPDSAQFYNEQFF.

The chain combines TRBV6-5 with TRBJ2-1; no reliable D call. The V end was cut by 2 bases, the J end by 9 bases, with 14 bases between. There are 14 residues in the CDR3. Germline assignment: CDR1 MNHEY and CDR2 SVGAGI. The CDR3 is CASSYPGPRREQFF. The CDR3 DNA is TGTGCCAGCAGTTACCCTGGTCCGCGCCGTGAGCAGTTCTTC.

The V call is TRBV6-5, the J call TRBJ2-7, with TRBD2 matching 7 bases. Per the germline V gene, CDR1 is MNHEY and CDR2 is SVGAGI. J was trimmed by 0 bases and V by 2 bases; bases with no gene match: 4. The CDR3 runs to 15 residues. The CDR3 spells CASSYVSGVSYEQYF. CDR3 DNA: TGTGCCAGCAGTTACGTCAGCGGGGTCTCCTACGAGCAGTACTTC.

Worth noting for this clonotype: Because the CDR3 is missing its conserved closing phenylalanine or tryptophan, this is likely a read error. The DNA is omitted, as the CDR3 cannot be located on it reliably, and the CDR3 follows TCRdb's listing. CDR3 loop: CASIKGSEGNDKLFS. The chain carries TRBV6-1 and TRBJ1-4. CDR1 is MNHNS and CDR2 is SASEGT in the germline V gene. Both ends counted, the CDR3 spans 15 residues.

This clonotype was detected many times. The V gene is TRBV11-2, the J gene TRBJ2-1; D gene unclear. The CDR3 extends over 12 amino acids. The germline gives CDR1 SGHAT, CDR2 FQNNGV. Trimming cost V 4 bases and J 6 bases, with 7 bases left between them. The CDR3 spells CASSSWTNEQFF. CDR3 DNA: TGTGCCAGCAGCTCCTGGACCAATGAGCAGTTCTTC.

This clonotype is classed as medium-sized. The chain uses TRBV5-1 and TRBJ1-2; D call uncertain. Germline V gene data show CDR1 as SGHRS and CDR2 as YFSETQ. The V and J ends lost 1 base and 7 bases respectively, with 17 bases between them. The CDR3 totals 15 residues. In DNA, the CDR3 is TGCGCCAGCAGCTTGACCAGGAGGGATACTCGTGGCTACACCTTC. Amino acids: CASSLTRRDTRGYTF.

This chain joins TRBV14 and TRBJ2-7; possible D gene TRBD2, 6 bases. Per germline, CDR1 SGHDN and CDR2 FVKESK. The CDR3 totals 15 residues. The V and J ends lost 0 bases and 3 bases respectively, with 12 bases between them. The CDR3 sequence: CASSQDVAGHYEQYF. For the CDR3, the DNA is TGTGCCAGCAGCCAAGATGTTGCGGGGCACTACGAGCAGTACTTC.